This record concerns one T cell receptor (beta chain) sequence. Its target is unknown. These data come from a study of cytomegalovirus exposure and HLA in healthy donors. The V and J ends lost 4 bases and 0 bases respectively, with 13 bases between them. Germline assignment: CDR1 SGHTA and CDR2 FQGNSA. This CDR3 has 17 amino acids. Study observations and caveats: Clonal expansion, a later analysis showed, was greater in HLA-associated TCR beta chains than in equally common others.

PCR employed 60 Vbeta and 13 Jbeta primers. Sequenced by immunoSEQ multiplex PCR; TCRdb stores in-frame clones only, minus some. The data show under 200,000 clones, roughly 85% seen once. The chain recombines TRBV7-2 with TRBJ1-6, with D tentatively TRBD1 (5 bases). The specimen was PBMCs. The source of this sequence is a man aged 18 to 35 in good health and CMV-seropositive. In DNA form, the CDR3 reads TGTGCCAGCAGCTCATTCGGGGGAGGCTCCTATAATTCACCCCTCCACTTT. Translating it yields CASSSFGGGSYNSPLHF.